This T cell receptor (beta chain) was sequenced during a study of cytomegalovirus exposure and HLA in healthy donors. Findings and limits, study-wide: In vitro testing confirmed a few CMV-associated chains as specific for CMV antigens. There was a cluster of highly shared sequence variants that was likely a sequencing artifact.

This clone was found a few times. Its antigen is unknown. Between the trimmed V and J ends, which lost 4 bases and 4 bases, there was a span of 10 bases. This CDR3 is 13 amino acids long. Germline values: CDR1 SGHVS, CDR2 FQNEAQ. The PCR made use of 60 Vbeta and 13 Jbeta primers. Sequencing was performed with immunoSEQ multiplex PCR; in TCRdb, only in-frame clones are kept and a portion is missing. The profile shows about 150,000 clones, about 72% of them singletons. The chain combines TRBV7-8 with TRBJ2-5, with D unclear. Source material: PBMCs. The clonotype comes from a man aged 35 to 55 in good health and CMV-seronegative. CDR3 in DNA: TGTGCCAGCAGCTCCCACTCCGGAGAGACCCAGTACTTC. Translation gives CASSSHSGETQYF.